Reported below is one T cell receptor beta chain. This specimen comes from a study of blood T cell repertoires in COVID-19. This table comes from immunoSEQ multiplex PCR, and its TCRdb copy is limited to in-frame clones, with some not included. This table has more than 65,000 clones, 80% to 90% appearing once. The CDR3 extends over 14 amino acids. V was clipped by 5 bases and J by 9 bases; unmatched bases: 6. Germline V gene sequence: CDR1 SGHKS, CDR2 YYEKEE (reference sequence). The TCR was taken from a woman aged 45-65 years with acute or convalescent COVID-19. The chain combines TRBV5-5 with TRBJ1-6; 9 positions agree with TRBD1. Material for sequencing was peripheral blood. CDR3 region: CASSRDRVSSPLHF. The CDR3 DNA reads TGTGCCAGCAGTCGGGACAGGGTGAGTTCACCCCTCCACTTT. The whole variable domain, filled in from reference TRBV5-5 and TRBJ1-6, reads DAGVTQSPTHLIKTRGQQVTLRCSPISGHKSVSWYQQVLGQGPQFIFQYYEKEERGRGNFPDRFSARQFPNYSSELNVNALLLGDSALYLCASSRDRVSSPLHFGNGTRLTVT.